The clone carrying this TCR beta chain was observed many times. The sample comes from a study of blood T cells in healthy people across ages. Alongside a J-beta primer mix, a sample-barcoded 5' primer served in a second PCR lasting about 7 to 11 cycles. TCRdb passed the 5' RACE reads through MiXCR, listing each CDR3 protein once. Here the sample spans about 1.8 million distinct CDR3 sequences, around half being singletons. The CDR3 loop spans 10 amino acids. Germline V CDR1 and CDR2: DFQATT, SNEGSKA (reference sequence). V was trimmed by 6 bases and J by 4 bases, leaving 6 bases between them. The source material was blood. This receptor was identified in a woman aged 40 to 50 in good health. The V and J genes are TRBV20-1 and TRBJ2-5, with unresolved D. CDR3 DNA sequence: TGCAGTGCCCCCCTAGAGACCCAGTACTTC. Translation: CSAPLETQYF.